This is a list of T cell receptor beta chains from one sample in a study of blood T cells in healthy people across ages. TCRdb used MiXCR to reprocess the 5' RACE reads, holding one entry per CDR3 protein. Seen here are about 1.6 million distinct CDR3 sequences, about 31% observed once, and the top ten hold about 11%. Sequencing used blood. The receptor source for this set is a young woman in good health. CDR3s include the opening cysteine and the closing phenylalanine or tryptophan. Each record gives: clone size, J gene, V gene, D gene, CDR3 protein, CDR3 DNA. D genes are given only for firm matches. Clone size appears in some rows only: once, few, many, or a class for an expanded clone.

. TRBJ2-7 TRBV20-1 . CSAGDNPDEEYYEQYF TGCAGTGCTGGAGACAACCCGGACGAGGAATACTACGAGCAGTACTTC
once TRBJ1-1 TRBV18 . CASSPSQADIMNTEAFF TGTGCCAGCTCACCATCCCAGGCTGATATAATGAACACTGAAGCTTTCTTT
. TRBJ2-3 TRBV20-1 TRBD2 CSARLASGKGDTQYF TGCAGTGCTAGATTGGCTAGCGGGAAGGGAGATACGCAGTATTTT
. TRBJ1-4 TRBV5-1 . CASSPEDRDEKLFF TGCGCCAGCAGCCCGGAGGACCGGGATGAAAAACTGTTTTTT
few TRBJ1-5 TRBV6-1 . CTSRGIRNSNQPQHF TGTACCAGCAGAGGGATCAGAAATAGCAATCAGCCCCAGCATTTT
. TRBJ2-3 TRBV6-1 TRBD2 CASSPRTSGSYTQYF TGTGCCAGCAGTCCAAGGACTAGCGGGAGTTATACGCAGTATTTT
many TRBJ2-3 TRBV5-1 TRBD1 CASSPDRGTDTQYF TGCGCCAGCAGTCCTGACAGGGGCACAGATACGCAGTATTTT
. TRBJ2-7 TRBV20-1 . CSAREVAPQTYEQYF TGCAGTGCTAGAGAAGTGGCCCCTCAGACGTACGAGCAGTACTTC
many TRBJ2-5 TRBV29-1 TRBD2 CSGGTSGGPGETQYF TGCAGCGGCGGGACTAGCGGGGGGCCCGGAGAGACCCAGTACTTC
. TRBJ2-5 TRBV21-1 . CAGSTDSQETQYF TGTGCCGGCAGCACGGACAGCCAAGAGACCCAGTACTTC
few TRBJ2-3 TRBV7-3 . CASSLLGGITDTQYF TGTGCCAGCAGCTTACTCGGCGGGATCACAGATACGCAGTATTTT
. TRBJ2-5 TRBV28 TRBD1 CASSLRQGPQYF TGTGCCAGCAGTTTAAGACAGGGGCCCCAGTACTTC
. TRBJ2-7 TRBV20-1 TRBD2 CSATGLATRSHEQYF TGCAGTGCTACGGGACTAGCGACAAGAAGCCACGAGCAGTACTTC
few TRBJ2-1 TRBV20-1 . CSGASDSYEQFF TGCAGTGGGGCATCGGACAGCTATGAGCAGTTCTTC
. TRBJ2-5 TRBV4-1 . CASSQDLSGTTQYF TGCGCCAGCAGCCAAGATCTTTCGGGAACAACCCAGTACTTC
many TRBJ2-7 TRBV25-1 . CASSKPGTLSYEQYF TGTGCCAGCAGTAAACCAGGAACCTTGTCCTACGAGCAGTACTTC
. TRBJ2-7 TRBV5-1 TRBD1 CASSFDRESSYEQYF TGCGCCAGCAGCTTCGACAGGGAGAGCTCCTACGAGCAGTACTTC
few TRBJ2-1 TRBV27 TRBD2 CASRPGTSGRVGNEQFF TGTGCCAGCAGACCCGGGACTAGCGGGAGGGTGGGGAATGAGCAGTTCTTC
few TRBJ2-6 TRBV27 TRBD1 CASSFGTGLSGANVLTF TGTGCCAGCAGTTTCGGGACAGGTCTCTCTGGGGCCAACGTCCTGACTTTC
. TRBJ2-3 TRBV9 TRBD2 CASSVEDLAGEDTQYF TGTGCCAGCAGCGTAGAGGATCTAGCGGGAGAAGATACGCAGTATTTT
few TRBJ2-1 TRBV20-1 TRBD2 CSARDSAGAIYNEQFF TGCAGTGCTAGAGATTCAGCGGGAGCCATTTACAATGAGCAGTTCTTC
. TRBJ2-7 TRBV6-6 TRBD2 CASSDPGLADYERYF TGTGCCAGCAGTGATCCGGGACTAGCGGACTACGAGCGGTACTTC
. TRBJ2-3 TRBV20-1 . CSAAGARRESTDTQYF TGCAGTGCCGCGGGGGCGCGACGGGAGAGTACAGATACGCAGTATTTT
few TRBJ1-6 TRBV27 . CASRRTDYNSPLHF TGTGCCAGCAGGAGGACAGACTATAATTCACCCCTCCACTTT
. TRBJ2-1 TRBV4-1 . CAGSQDPLGVGNEQFF TGCGCCGGCAGCCAAGACCCTTTGGGGGTCGGCAATGAGCAGTTCTTC
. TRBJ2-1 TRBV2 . CASSENGWDEQFF TGTGCCAGCAGTGAAAACGGGTGGGATGAGCAGTTCTTC
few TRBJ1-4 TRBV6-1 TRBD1 CASSNDRASEKLFF TGTGCCAGCAGTAACGACAGGGCTAGTGAAAAACTGTTTTTT
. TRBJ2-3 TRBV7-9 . CASSGIRLPSTDTQYF TGTGCCAGCAGCGGCATCAGGCTCCCTAGCACAGATACGCAGTATTTT
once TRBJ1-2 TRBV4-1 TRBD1 CASSQDGAGGRIYGYTF TGCGCCAGCAGCCAAGACGGAGCAGGGGGCCGGATCTATGGCTACACCTTC
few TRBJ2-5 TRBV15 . CATSNGMGRSQETQYF TGTGCCACCAGCAATGGGATGGGCAGGTCGCAAGAGACCCAGTACTTC
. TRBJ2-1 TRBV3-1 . CAGSPGRPGTPGYNEQFF TGTGCCGGCAGCCCGGGACGACCGGGAACGCCCGGCTACAATGAGCAGTTCTTC
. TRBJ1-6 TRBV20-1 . CSARDFAQGGSYNSPLHF TGCAGTGCTAGGGACTTTGCCCAGGGAGGCTCCTATAATTCACCCCTCCACTTT
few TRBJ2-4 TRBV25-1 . CARRCYQNIQYF TGTGCCCGCCGGTGCTATCAAAACATTCAGTACTTC
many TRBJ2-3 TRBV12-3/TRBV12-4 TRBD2 CASSISGSVTDTQYF TGTGCCAGCAGTATCAGCGGGAGTGTTACAGATACGCAGTATTTT
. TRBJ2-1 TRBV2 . CACRQQTPTGRNEQFF TGTGCCTGCAGACAACAGACCCCGACAGGGAGGAATGAGCAGTTCTTC
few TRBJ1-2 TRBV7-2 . CASSHLPTVLYGYTF TGTGCCAGCAGCCACTTGCCCACCGTCCTCTATGGCTACACCTTC
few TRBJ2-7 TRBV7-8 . CASRDEGRTLSYEQYF TGTGCCAGCAGGGACGAAGGCAGGACCCTGTCCTACGAGCAGTACTTC
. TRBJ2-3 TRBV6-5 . CATSRPVGTDTQYF TGTGCCACCTCAAGGCCCGTGGGCACAGATACGCAGTATTTT
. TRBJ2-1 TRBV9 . CASSLWENEQFF TGTGCCAGTAGTCTCTGGGAGAATGAGCAGTTCTTC
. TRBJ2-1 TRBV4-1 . CANSQMGEQFF TGCGCCAACAGCCAGATGGGTGAGCAGTTCTTC
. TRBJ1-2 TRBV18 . CASPVQDYGYTF TGTGCCAGCCCCGTACAGGACTATGGCTACACCTTC
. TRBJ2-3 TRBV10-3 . CAITKNQGGSTDAQYF TGTGCCATCACCAAGAACCAGGGGGGTAGCACAGATGCGCAGTATTTT
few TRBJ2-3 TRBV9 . CASAPGFTDTQYF TGTGCCAGTGCCCCGGGGTTCACAGATACGCAGTATTTT
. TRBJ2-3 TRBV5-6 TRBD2 CASSPLRTSGMTDTQYF TGTGCCAGCAGCCCCCTCCGGACTAGCGGGATGACAGATACGCAGTATTTT
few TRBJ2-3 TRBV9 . CASGGGGTADTQYF TGTGCCAGCGGCGGCGGGGGCACGGCAGATACGCAGTATTTT
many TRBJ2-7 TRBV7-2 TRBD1 CASRSGQVGVYEQYF TGTGCCAGCAGATCAGGACAGGTGGGAGTCTACGAGCAGTACTTC
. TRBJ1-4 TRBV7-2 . CASSLGSEGKLFF TGTGCCAGCAGCTTAGGGTCTGAGGGGAAACTGTTTTTT
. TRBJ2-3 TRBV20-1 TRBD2 CSASSFRISAGGYDTQYF TGCAGTGCTAGTAGTTTTCGGATCTCAGCGGGGGGTTACGATACGCAGTATTTT
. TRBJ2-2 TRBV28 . CASSLLSGVGLGTGELFF TGTGCCAGCAGTTTATTGTCAGGGGTTGGACTAGGCACCGGGGAGCTGTTTTTT
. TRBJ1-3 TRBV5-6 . CASSLGESGNTIYF TGTGCCAGCAGCCTAGGTGAGAGCGGAAACACCATATATTTT
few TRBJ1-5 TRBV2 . CASSEISEDQPQHF TGTGCCAGCAGTGAAATATCTGAAGATCAGCCCCAGCATTTT